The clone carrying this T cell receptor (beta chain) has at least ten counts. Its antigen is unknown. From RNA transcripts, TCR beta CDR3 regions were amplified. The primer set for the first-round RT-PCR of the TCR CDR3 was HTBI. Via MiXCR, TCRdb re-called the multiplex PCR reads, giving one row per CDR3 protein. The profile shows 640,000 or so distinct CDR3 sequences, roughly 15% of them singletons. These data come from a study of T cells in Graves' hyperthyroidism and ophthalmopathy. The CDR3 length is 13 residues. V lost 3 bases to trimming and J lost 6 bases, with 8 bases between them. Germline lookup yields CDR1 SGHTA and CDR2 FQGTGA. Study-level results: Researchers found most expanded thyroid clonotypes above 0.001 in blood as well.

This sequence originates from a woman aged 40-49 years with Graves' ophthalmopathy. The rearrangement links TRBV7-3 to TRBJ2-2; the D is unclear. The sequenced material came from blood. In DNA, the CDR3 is TGTGCCAGCAGCTTTAGCAAGCCCGGGGAGCTGTTTTTT. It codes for CASSFSKPGELFF.